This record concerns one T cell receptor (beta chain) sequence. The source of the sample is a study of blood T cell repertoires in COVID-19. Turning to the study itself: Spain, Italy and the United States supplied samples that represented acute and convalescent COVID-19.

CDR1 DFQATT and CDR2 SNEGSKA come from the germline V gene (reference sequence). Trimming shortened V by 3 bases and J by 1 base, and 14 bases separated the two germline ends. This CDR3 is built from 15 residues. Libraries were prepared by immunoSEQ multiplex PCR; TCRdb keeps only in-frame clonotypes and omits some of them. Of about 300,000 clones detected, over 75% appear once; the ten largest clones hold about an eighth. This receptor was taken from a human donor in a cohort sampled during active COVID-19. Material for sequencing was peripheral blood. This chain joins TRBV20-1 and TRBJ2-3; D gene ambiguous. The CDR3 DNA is TGCAGTGCTAGTCGTGGATCGACTGGCACAGATACGCAGTATTTT. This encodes CSASRGSTGTDTQYF.